This is a list of T cell receptor beta chains from one sample in a study of T cell responses to AZD1222 COVID-19 vaccine. Assay used: immunoSEQ multiplex PCR; TCRdb lists only in-frame clones, some missing. The table has about 120,000 clones, around 86% seen once. The material sequenced was peripheral blood, taken on day 0 of AZD1222 vaccination. The receptors were sampled from an adult in good health. Each CDR3 is given with its conserved first and last residue. Fields, in order: CDR3 protein, V gene.

CASKVPENTEAFF,TRBV7-2
CATTDIKIRGLSYGYTF,TRBV24-1
CASSLGNTGELFF,TRBV5-5
CATSRDRGGEQYF,TRBV15
CASSLWGAGISGNTIYF,TRBV7-2
CATKGFYNEQFF,TRBV24-1
CASSPGLGANTIYF,TRBV18
CASRVAGGYNEQFF,TRBV3-1/TRBV3-2
CASSIGRTGELFF,TRBV19
CASSLASLGGYTF,TRBV7-2
CASKVPDTQYF,TRBV10-1
CASSMRQGDNGELFF,TRBV19
CASSYGTGRSYNSPLHF,TRBV5-4
CASRDGTNEKLFF,TRBV27
CASSVWGQGARSPLHF,TRBV5-6
CASRRTGISGNTIYF,TRBV19
CASSLMLSGTAAYEQYF,TRBV7-2
CASSQHTNSPLHF,TRBV10-1
CASSLPGNYGYTF,TRBV7-2
CASSQIELRTVKYSYEQYF,TRBV16
CASSGQWNTEAFF,TRBV14
CASSQGPARGHTEAFF,TRBV4-1
CAISETLAGGSSYNEQFF,TRBV10-3
CASRLFGDTQYF,TRBV6-5
CASSPQGARGYTF,TRBV5-1
CASSYVQTWGGGEQYF,TRBV6-2/TRBV6-3
CASSLTSKSTDTQYF,TRBV7-9
CASSYPPGQGSHEQYF,TRBV21-1
CAYDKSAGDSPLHF,TRBV30
CASTLSGRGYTIYF,TRBV19
CASSLWAGEGVAEAFF,TRBV28
CASSLVGAYQETQYF,TRBV5-1
CASSQDRAVDTQYF,TRBV5-1
CASSQAKNYGYTF,TRBV3-1/TRBV3-2